The clone carrying this TCR beta chain was seen a few times. Its matching antigen is unknown. V gave up 5 bases and J gave up 4 bases, with 14 bases separating them. Germline V gives CDR1 SQVTM, CDR2 ANQGSEA. CDR3 length equals 13 residues. Use of 60 Vbeta and 13 Jbeta primers characterized the PCR. Profiling relied on immunoSEQ multiplex PCR, and the TCRdb table lists in-frame clones only, not all of them. The repertoire holds 95,000 to 150,000 clones, around 63% seen once, with roughly 10% in the top ten. The entry originates in a study of cytomegalovirus exposure and HLA in healthy donors. As for the study in general: Within the Caucasian-associated ancestry cluster were roughly 82% of the roughly 360 genotyped donors.

Study-level results: The later analysis indicated that the majority of CMV-associated TCR beta chains appeared HLA-restricted. The authors later found TCR association rates varying by HLA locus, with DRB1 most and HLA-C fewest.

The sample was PBMCs. V and J are TRBV29-1 and TRBJ1-1; D is unclear. The TCR sequence derives from a man in his forties in good health and CMV-seropositive. DNA for the CDR3: TGCAGCGTTCATGGGGAGATGGGCACTGAAGCTTTCTTT. Amino acid sequence: CSVHGEMGTEAFF.